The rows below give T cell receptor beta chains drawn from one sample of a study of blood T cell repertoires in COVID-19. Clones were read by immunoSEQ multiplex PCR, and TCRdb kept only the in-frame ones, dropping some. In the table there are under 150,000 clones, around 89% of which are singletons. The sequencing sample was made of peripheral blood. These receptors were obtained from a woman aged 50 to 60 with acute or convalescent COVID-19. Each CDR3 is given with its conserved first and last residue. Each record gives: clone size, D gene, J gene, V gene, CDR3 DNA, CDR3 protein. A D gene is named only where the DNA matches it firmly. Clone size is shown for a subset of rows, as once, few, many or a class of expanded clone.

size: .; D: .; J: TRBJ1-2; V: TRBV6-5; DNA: TGTGCCAGCAGTCACTTTCAGGGAAGCTTCTACACCTTC; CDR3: CASSHFQGSFYTF
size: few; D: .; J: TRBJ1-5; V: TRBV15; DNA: TGTGCCACCAGCAGAGATACGGGAGGAGGTCAGCCCCAGCATTTT; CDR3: CATSRDTGGGQPQHF
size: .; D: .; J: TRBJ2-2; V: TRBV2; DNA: TGTGCCAGCAGTGGCGCTGCGTCGAACACCGGGGAGCTGTTTTTT; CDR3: CASSGAASNTGELFF
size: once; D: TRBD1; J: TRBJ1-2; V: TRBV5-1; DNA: TGCGCCAGCTCAAGGACAGGGGGGAACTATGGCTACACCTTC; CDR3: CASSRTGGNYGYTF
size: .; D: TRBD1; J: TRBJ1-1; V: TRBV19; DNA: TGTGCCAGTAGTACCGACAGGGTGGGTACTGAAGCTTTCTTT; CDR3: CASSTDRVGTEAFF
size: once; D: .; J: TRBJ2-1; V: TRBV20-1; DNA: TGCAGTGCTAGTCCCGGGTTAGCGGATTACAATGAGCAGTTCTTC; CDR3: CSASPGLADYNEQFF
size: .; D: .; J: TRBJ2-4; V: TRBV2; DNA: TGTGCCAGCAGTGGGGGCCCGGAGGGGAACATTCAGTACTTC; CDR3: CASSGGPEGNIQYF
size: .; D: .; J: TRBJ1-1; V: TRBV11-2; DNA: TGTGCCAGCAGCTTAGCAGTGAACACTGAAGCTTTCTTT; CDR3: CASSLAVNTEAFF
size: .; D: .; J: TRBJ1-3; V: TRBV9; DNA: TGTGCCAGCAGCGCCCGTACCACATACACTGGAAACACCATATATTTT; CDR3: CASSARTTYTGNTIYF
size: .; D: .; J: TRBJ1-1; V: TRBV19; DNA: TGTGCCAGTACCCCGGGGGGGGCGAACACTGAAGCTTTCTTT; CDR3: CASTPGGANTEAFF
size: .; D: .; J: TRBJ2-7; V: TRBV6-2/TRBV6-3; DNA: TGTGCCAGCAGCCCCTATTCAGGGGTCGGCTACGAGCAGTACTTC; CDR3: CASSPYSGVGYEQYF
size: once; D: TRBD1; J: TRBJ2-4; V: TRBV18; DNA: TGTGCCAGCTCACCAATGGAAGACAGGGGCCGGAACATTCAGTACTTC; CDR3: CASSPMEDRGRNIQYF
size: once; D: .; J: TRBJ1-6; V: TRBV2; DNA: TGTGCCAGCAGCCAATTGGGCTCACCCCTCCACTTT; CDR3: CASSQLGSPLHF
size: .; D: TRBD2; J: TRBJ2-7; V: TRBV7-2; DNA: TGTGCCAGCAGCTTAGCGGCGGGAGGCTCCTACGAGCAGTACTTC; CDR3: CASSLAAGGSYEQYF
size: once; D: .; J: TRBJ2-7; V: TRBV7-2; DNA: TGTGCCAGCAGCTTAGGAGGCAACTCCTACGAGCAGTACTTC; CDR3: CASSLGGNSYEQYF
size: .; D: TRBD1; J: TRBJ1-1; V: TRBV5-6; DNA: TGTGCCAGCAGCCCCACATGGGGACAGGGCTATCTCATGAACACTGAAGCTTTCTTT; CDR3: CASSPTWGQGYLMNTEAFF
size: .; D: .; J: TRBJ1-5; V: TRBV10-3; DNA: TGTGCCATCAGTGCTCGGGAGGAACAGCCCCAGCATTTT; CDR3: CAISAREEQPQHF
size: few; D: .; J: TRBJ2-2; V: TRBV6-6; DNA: TGTGCCAGCAGTGATCCGGTTGTCGGGGAGCTGTTTTTT; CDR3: CASSDPVVGELFF
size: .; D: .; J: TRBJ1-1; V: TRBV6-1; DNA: TGTGCCAGCAGTGAAAGAGGGTTTCGGGCTTTCTTT; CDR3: CASSERGFRAFF
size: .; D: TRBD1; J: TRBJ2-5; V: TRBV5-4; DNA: TGTGCCAGCAGCCCGACGAGGGACAGGGCGGGCGAGACCCAGTACTTC; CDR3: CASSPTRDRAGETQYF
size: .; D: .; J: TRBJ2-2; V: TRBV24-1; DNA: TGTGCCACCCAGGAGGGACCCGGGGAGCTGTTTTTT; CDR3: CATQEGPGELFF
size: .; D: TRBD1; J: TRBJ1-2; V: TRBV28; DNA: TGTGCCAGCAGACTTAACAGGGGAGGCAACTATGGCTACACCTTC; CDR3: CASRLNRGGNYGYTF
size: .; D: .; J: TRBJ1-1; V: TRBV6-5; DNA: TGTGCCAGCAGTCGCGGACAGTCGAACACTGAAGCTTTCTTT; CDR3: CASSRGQSNTEAFF
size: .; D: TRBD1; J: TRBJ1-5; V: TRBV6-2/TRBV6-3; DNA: TGTGCCAGCAGTTACGACAGGGGATCGGGCAATCAGCCCCAGCATTTT; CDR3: CASSYDRGSGNQPQHF
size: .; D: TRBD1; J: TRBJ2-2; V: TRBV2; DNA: TGTGCCAGCAGCAAGACAGGGGGAGGTAACACCGGGGAGCTGTTTTTT; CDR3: CASSKTGGGNTGELFF
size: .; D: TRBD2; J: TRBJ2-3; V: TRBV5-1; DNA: TGCGCCACTGCGACTAGCGGGGGCGTAGATACGCAGTATTTT; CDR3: CATATSGGVDTQYF
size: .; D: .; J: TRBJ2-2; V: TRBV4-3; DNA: TGCGCCAGCAGCCAACAGACAGGCACCAACACCGGGGAGCTGTTTTTT; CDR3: CASSQQTGTNTGELFF
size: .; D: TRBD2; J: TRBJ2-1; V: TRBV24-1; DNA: TGTGCCACCAGTGACTACCCCGGGACTAGCGGGAGATCGTCCTACAATGAGCAGTTCTTC; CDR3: CATSDYPGTSGRSSYNEQFF
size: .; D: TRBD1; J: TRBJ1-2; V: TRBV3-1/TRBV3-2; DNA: TGTGCCAGCAGCCAAGCCTCCGGGACAGGGGCGTATGGCTACACCTTC; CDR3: CASSQASGTGAYGYTF